The 11 T cell receptor beta chains reported below all come from one sample, sequenced in a study of cytomegalovirus exposure and HLA in healthy donors. PCR employed 60 Vbeta and 13 Jbeta primers. Repertoires were generated with immunoSEQ multiplex PCR, while TCRdb's copy carries only in-frame clones and drops some. The repertoire holds about 200,000 clones, with less than 85% as singletons. Sequencing input: PBMCs. These receptor sequences come from a girl aged 2 to 10 in good health and CMV-seronegative.

The rearrangement joins TRBV7-9 to TRBJ1-2, with TRBD1 identical over 11 bases. CDR3 length equals 17 residues. The germline gives CDR1 SEHNR, CDR2 FQNEAQ (reference sequence). J gave up 2 bases and V 5 bases, and 10 bases lay outside the gene matches. Here the CDR3 reads CASSPIAWDRGNYGYTF. The CDR3 DNA is TGTGCCAGCAGCCCCATCGCGTGGGACAGGGGGAACTATGGCTACACCTTC.

V and J are TRBV30 and TRBJ2-2; 9 nucleotides agree with TRBD2. The CDR3 totals 16 residues. Looked up from germline, CDR1 is GTSNPN and CDR2 is SVGIG (reference sequence). V dropped 6 bases and J dropped 0; count of bases not matched to a gene: 8. CDR3 loop: CACIKREAANTGELFF. The CDR3, as DNA: TGTGCCTGCATAAAGCGGGAGGCCGCGAACACCGGGGAGCTGTTTTTT.

The gene calls are TRBV5-1 and TRBJ2-1; D possibly corresponds to TRBD1 (6 bases). Deletions cut 1 base from V and 6 bases from J, with 11 bases between. The germline V gene has CDR1 SGHRS and CDR2 YFSETQ. The CDR3 is made up of 14 amino acids. The CDR3 DNA follows: TGCGCCAGCAGCTTGCCCCAGGGGATCAATGAGCAGTTCTTC. Its protein product is CASSLPQGINEQFF.

The V gene is TRBV5-1, the J gene TRBJ2-7; 10 bases align to TRBD1. V lost 0 bases to trimming and J lost 6 bases; unmatched junction nucleotides: 0. Germline CDR1 SGHRS, CDR2 YFSETQ. The CDR3 length is 13 residues. DNA of the CDR3: TGCGCCAGCAGCTTGGGGACAGGGGGCGAGCAGTACTTC. Encoded protein: CASSLGTGGEQYF.

V is TRBV2 and J is TRBJ1-5, with D possibly matching TRBD1 (5 bases). This CDR3 is built from 14 residues. CDR1 is SNHLY, CDR2 FYNNEI, per germline. V was trimmed by 4 bases and J by 7 bases, leaving 14 bases between them. The DNA of the CDR3 is TGTGCCAGCAGTGCCCTTGGGACTATCCAGCCCCAGCATTTT. Translating it yields CASSALGTIQPQHF.

In this sample, this clone turned up a few times. The J gene is TRBJ2-7, the V gene TRBV7-9; TRBD1 might be the D (6 bases). CDR1 is SEHNR and CDR2 is FQNEAQ in the germline V gene (reference sequence). The CDR3 covers 12 residues. V was trimmed by 4 bases and J by 5 bases, leaving 9 bases between them. The CDR3 nucleotides read TGTGCCAGCAGCTCAGGGGAACACGAGCAGTACTTC. It codes for CASSSGEHEQYF.

V gene TRBV4-1 combines with J gene TRBJ1-2; 11 nucleotides line up with TRBD1. V lost 3 bases and J lost 8; bases outside the gene matches: 8. The CDR3 has 15 residues. Germline V gene sequence: CDR1 MGHRA, CDR2 YSYEKL. For the CDR3, the DNA is TGCGCCAGCAGCCAGAGGGGACAGGGGGGTCTGGGCTACACCTTC. Residues: CASSQRGQGGLGYTF.

The chain carries TRBV27 and TRBJ2-5, with TRBD1 matching 11 bases. V trimming: 6 bases; J trimming: 6 bases; junction bases outside the gene matches: 9. CDR1 and CDR2 (germline): MNHEY, SMNVEV (reference sequence). The CDR3 consists of 15 residues. The CDR3 protein is CASSSGQGAGQTQYF. The CDR3 DNA sequence: TGTGCCAGCAGCTCCGGACAGGGGGCTGGGCAGACCCAGTACTTC.

V and J are TRBV18 and TRBJ2-5, with 7 positions matching TRBD1. CDR1 and CDR2 (germline): KGHSH, LQKENI. This CDR3 region has 14 residues. After removal of 3 bases from V and 5 bases from J, the junction contained 6 bases not matched to a gene. CDR3 coding DNA: TGTGCCAGCTCACCGTACAGGGGTCTGGAGACCCAGTACTTC. Protein product: CASSPYRGLETQYF.

The chain links TRBV2 to TRBJ2-1, with 7 bases lining up with TRBD1. The junction had 10 bases not matched to a gene; V was cut back by 3 bases and J by 8 bases. The CDR3 consists of 15 residues. Germline V lookup: CDR1 SNHLY, CDR2 FYNNEI. CDR3 in amino acids: CASSDSAGGSDEQFF. CDR3 DNA sequence: TGTGCCAGCAGTGATTCGGCAGGGGGTAGCGATGAGCAGTTCTTC. Looking up the rest from reference TRBV2 and TRBJ2-1 gives the full variable domain: EPEVTQTPSHQVTQMGQEVILRCVPISNHLYFYWYRQILGQKVEFLVSFYNNEISEKSEIFDDQFSVERPDGSNFTLKIRSTKLEDSAMYFCASSDSAGGSDEQFFGPGTRLTVL.

The CDR3 DNA is TGTGCCAGTACCCGAGAAGAAGCCACTGAAGCTTTCTTT. This encodes CASTREEATEAFF. The V gene is TRBV19, the J gene TRBJ1-1; D remains unclear. Between the trimmed V and J ends, which lost 7 bases and 4 bases, there was a span of 13 bases. The germline gives CDR1 LNHDA, CDR2 SQIVND (reference sequence). The CDR3 contains 13 residues.